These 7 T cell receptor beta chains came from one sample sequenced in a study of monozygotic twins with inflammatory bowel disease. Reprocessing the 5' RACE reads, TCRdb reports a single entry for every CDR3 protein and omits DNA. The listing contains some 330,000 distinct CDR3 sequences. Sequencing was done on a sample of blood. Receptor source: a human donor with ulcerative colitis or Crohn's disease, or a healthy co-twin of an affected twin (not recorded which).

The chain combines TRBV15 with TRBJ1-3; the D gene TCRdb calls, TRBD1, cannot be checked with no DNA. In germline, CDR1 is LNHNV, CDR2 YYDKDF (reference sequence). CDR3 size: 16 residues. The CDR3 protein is CATNSQGQGIGNTIYF.

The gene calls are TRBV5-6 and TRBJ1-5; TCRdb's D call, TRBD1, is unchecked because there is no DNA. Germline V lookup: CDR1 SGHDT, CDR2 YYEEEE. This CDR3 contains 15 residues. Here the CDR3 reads CASSNRDRALQPQHF.

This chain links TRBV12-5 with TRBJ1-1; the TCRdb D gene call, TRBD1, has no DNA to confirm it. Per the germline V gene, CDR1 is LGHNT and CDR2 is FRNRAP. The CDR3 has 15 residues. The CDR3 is CAGGPGTVKDAEAFF.

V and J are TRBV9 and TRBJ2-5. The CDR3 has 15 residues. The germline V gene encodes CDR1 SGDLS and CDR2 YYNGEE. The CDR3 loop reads CASSVGSRDQETQYF.

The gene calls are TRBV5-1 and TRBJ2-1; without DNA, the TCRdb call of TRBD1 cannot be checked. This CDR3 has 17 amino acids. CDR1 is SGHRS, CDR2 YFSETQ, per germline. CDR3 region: CASSQGQLPSSYNEQFF.

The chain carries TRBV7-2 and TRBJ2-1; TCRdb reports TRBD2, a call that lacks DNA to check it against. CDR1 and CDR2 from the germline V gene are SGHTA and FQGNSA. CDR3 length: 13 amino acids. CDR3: CASSLSGPAEQFF.

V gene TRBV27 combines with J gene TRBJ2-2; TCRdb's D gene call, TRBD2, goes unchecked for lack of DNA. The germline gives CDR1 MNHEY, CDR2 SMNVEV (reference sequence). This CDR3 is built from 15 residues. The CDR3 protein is CASSFIAGNTGELFF.